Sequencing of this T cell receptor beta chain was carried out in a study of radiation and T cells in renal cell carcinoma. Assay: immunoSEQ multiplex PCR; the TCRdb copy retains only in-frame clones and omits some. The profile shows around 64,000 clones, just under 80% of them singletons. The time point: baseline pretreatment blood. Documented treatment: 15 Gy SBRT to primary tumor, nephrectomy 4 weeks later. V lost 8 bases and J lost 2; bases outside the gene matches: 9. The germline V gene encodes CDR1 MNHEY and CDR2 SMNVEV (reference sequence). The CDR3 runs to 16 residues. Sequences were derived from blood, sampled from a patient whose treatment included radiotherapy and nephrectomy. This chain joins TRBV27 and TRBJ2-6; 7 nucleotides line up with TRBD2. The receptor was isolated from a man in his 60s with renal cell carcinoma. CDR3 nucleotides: TGTGCCAGCTCGAGAGAACGGGGGGCTGGGGCCAACGTCCTGACTTTC. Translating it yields CASSRERGAGANVLTF.